This TCR beta chain emerged from a study of blood T cells in healthy people across ages. This clonotype came up a few times. Primed by a sample-barcoded 5' primer and a J-beta primer mix, a second PCR proceeded for about 6 to 11 cycles. TCRdb re-called the 5' RACE reads through MiXCR, storing one row per CDR3 protein. The data show some 1.5 million distinct CDR3 sequences, over 25% seen once. The length of the CDR3 is 16 residues. V was trimmed by 5 bases and J by 4 bases, leaving 18 bases between them. Germline loops: CDR1 SGHTA, CDR2 FQGNSA. The sample taken for sequencing was blood. The rearrangement uses TRBV7-2 and TRBJ1-5; D gene uncertain. The receptor's source is a woman in her thirties in good health. CDR3 loop: CASSPSLGRSNQPQHF. CDR3 nucleotides: TGTGCCAGCAGCCCAAGTTTGGGCCGGAGTAATCAGCCCCAGCATTTT.